This T cell receptor (beta chain) emerged from a study of blood T cell repertoires in COVID-19. Produced via immunoSEQ multiplex PCR; TCRdb's table is partial and in-frame only. The sample has over 130,000 clones, around 85% seen once. After removal of 10 bases from V and 4 bases from J, the junction contained 19 bases not matched to a gene. The CDR3 extends over 17 amino acids. Per germline, CDR1 LNHDA and CDR2 SQIVND (reference sequence). The chain is built from TRBV19 and TRBJ2-1; 7 nucleotides line up with TRBD2. Sample: peripheral blood. This receptor was obtained from a man between 65 and 85 years old with acute or convalescent COVID-19. CDR3 DNA: TGTGCCACCTCGTTAAGGGGCGGGAGTAAAGGTTACAATGAGCAGTTCTTC. This codes for CATSLRGGSKGYNEQFF.